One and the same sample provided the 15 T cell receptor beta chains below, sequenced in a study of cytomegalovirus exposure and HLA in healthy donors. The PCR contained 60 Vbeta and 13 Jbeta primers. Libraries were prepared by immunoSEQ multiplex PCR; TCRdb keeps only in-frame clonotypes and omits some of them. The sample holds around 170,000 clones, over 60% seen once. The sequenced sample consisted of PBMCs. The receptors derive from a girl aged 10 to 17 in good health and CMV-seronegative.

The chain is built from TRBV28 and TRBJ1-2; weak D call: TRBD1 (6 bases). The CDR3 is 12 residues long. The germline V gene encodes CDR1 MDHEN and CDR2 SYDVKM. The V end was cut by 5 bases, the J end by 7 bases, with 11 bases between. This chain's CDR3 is CASSLTGSGYTF. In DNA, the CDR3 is TGTGCCAGCAGTCTCACAGGGTCTGGCTACACCTTC.

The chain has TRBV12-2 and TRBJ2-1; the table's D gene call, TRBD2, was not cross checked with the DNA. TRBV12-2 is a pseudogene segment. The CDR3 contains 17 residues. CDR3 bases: TGTGCAAGTCGCCCAACCGGGACTAGTAGGCGGGGCAATGAGCAGTTCTTC. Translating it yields CASRPTGTSRRGNEQFF.

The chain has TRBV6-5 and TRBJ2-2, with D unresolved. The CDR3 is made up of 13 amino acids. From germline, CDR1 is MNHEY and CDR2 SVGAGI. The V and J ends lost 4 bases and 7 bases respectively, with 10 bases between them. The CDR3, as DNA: TGTGCCAGCAGTTCCCAGGTCGGCGGGGAGCTGTTTTTT. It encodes CASSSQVGGELFF.

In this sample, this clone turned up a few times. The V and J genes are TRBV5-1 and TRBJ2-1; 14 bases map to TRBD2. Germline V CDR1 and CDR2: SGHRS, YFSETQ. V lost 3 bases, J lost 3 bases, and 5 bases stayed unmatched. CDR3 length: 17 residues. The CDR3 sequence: CASSYPGTSGGYNEQFF. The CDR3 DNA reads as TGCGCCAGCAGCTACCCCGGGACTAGCGGGGGCTACAATGAGCAGTTCTTC.

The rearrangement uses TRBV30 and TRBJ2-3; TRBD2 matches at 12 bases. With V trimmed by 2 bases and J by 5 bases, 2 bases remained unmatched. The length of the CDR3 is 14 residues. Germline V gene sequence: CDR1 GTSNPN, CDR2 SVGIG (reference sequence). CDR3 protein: CAWSSSGGGDTQYF. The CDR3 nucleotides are TGTGCCTGGAGTTCTAGCGGGGGGGGAGATACGCAGTATTTT.

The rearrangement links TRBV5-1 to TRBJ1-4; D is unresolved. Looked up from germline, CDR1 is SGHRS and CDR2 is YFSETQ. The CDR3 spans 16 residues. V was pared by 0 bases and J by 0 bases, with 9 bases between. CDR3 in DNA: TGCGCCAGCAGCTTGGGACAATCTGCAACTAATGAAAAACTGTTTTTT. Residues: CASSLGQSATNEKLFF.

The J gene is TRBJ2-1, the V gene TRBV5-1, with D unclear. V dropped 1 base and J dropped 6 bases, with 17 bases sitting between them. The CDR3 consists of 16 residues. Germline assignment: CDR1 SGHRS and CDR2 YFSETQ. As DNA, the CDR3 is TGCGCCAGCAGCTTGCCACCATCCAGGATCATCAATGAGCAGTTCTTC. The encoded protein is CASSLPPSRIINEQFF. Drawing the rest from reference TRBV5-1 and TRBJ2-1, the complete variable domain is KAGVTQTPRYLIKTRGQQVTLSCSPISGHRSVSWYQQTPGQGLQFLFEYFSETQRNKGNFPGRFSGRQFSNSRSEMNVSTLELGDSALYLCASSLPPSRIINEQFFGPGTRLTVL.

The DNA of the CDR3 is TGTGCCAGCAGCTTCCCTGGGACTAGCGGGATCACAGATACGCAGTATTTT. Translated: CASSFPGTSGITDTQYF. V and J are TRBV9 and TRBJ2-3; 13 nucleotides match TRBD2. The V and J ends lost 4 bases and 2 bases, in that order; junction bases with no gene match: 7. The CDR3 has 17 amino acids. CDR1 SGDLS and CDR2 YYNGEE come from the germline V gene. Together with reference TRBV9 and TRBJ2-3, the CDR3 gives the full variable domain: DSGVTQTPKHLITATGQRVTLRCSPRSGDLSVYWYQQSLDQGLQFLIQYYNGEERAKGNILERFSAQQFPDLHSELNLSSLELGDSALYFCASSFPGTSGITDTQYFGPGTRLTVL.

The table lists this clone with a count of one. The CDR3 region is CASSRGEPNTEAFF. In nucleotides, the CDR3 is TGCGCCAGCAGCCGGGGGGAGCCGAACACTGAAGCTTTCTTT. The chain employs TRBV5-1 and TRBJ1-1, with a possible D match to TRBD1 (5 bases). V was shortened by 4 bases and J by 1 base, with 11 bases between the two germline ends. Germline values: CDR1 SGHRS, CDR2 YFSETQ. The CDR3 loop spans 14 amino acids.

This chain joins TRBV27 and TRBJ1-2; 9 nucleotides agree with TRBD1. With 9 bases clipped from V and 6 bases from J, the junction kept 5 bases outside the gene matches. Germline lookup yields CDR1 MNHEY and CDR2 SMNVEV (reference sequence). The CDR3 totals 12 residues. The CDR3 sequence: CASGTGRNGYTF. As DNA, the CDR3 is TGTGCCAGTGGGACAGGGCGGAATGGCTACACCTTC.

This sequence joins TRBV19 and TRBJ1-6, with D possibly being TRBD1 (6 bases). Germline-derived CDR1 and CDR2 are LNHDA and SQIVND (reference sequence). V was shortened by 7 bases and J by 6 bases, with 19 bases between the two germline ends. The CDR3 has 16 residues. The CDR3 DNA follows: TGTGCCAGTACCGAAGCTGGACAGTACTCTAATTCACCCCTCCACTTT. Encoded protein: CASTEAGQYSNSPLHF.

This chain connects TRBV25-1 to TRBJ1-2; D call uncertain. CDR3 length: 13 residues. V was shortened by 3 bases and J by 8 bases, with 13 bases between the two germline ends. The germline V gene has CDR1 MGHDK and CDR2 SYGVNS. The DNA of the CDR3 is TGTGCCAGCAGTGAGACAAACCACTGGGGCTACACCTTC. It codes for CASSETNHWGYTF.

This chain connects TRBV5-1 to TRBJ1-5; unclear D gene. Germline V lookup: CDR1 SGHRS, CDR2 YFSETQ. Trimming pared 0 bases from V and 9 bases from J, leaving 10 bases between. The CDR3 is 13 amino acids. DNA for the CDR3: TGCGCCAGCAGCTTGGGACTGGCTTGGCCCCAGCATTTT. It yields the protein CASSLGLAWPQHF.

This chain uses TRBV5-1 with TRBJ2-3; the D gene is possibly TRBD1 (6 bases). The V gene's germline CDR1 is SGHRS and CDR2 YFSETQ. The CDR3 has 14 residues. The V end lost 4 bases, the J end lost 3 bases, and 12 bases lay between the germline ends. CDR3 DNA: TGCGCCAGCAGCGTGCCACAGGGAACAGATACGCAGTATTTT. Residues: CASSVPQGTDTQYF.

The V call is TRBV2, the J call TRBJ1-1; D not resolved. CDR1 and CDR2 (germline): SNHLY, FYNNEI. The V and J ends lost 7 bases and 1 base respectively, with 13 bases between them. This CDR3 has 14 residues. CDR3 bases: TGTGCCAGCAAAGGGAGGGCACAGAACACTGAAGCTTTCTTT. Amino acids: CASKGRAQNTEAFF.